Presented here are 8 T cell receptor beta chains from one specimen sequenced in a study of technical replicates of blood from several donors. Generated by immunoSEQ multiplex PCR, the TCRdb table keeps only in-frame clones and is missing some. The repertoire holds some 98,000 clones, with more than 90% as singletons. Input material: T cells isolated from PBMCs. These receptors were collected from a human donor in good health.

The chain carries TRBV4-1 and TRBJ1-4; no definite D call. The CDR3 spans 12 residues. Looked up from germline, CDR1 is MGHRA and CDR2 is YSYEKL. V shed 3 bases and J shed 6 bases, with 5 bases lying between them. The CDR3 loop reads CASSHSYEKLFF. DNA of the CDR3: TGCGCCAGCAGCCATTCTTATGAAAAACTGTTTTTT.

V usage is TRBV10-2 and J usage is TRBJ2-3, with 11 bases that match TRBD1. The V gene's germline CDR1 is WSHSY and CDR2 SAAADI. This CDR3 region has 17 residues. V was clipped by 2 bases and J by 4 bases; unmatched bases: 8. The CDR3 here is CASSEIGTGGRADTQYF. DNA of the CDR3: TGCGCCAGCAGTGAGATAGGGACAGGGGGGAGAGCAGATACGCAGTATTTT.

The V and J genes are TRBV19 and TRBJ1-1; D is undetermined. The CDR3 spans 14 residues. Germline loops: CDR1 LNHDA, CDR2 SQIVND (reference sequence). V shed 7 bases and J shed 3 bases, with 15 bases lying between them. The chain's CDR3 is CASISGVTYTEAFF. In DNA form, the CDR3 reads TGTGCCAGTATATCCGGGGTCACGTACACTGAAGCTTTCTTT.

The V and J genes are TRBV15 and TRBJ2-5, with D hard to call. Germline CDR1 LNHNV, CDR2 YYDKDF (reference sequence). The CDR3 sequence is 16 residues long. Trimming stripped 0 bases from V and 1 base from J, with 12 bases between. The CDR3 here is CATSRDSRQIQETQYF. The CDR3 region has the DNA TGTGCCACCAGCAGAGATTCGAGACAAATCCAAGAGACCCAGTACTTC.

This clone was picked up one time. The chain carries TRBV28 and TRBJ1-1; D is possibly TRBD1 (5 bases). Germline V gene sequence: CDR1 MDHEN, CDR2 SYDVKM. V lost 4 bases and J lost 4, with 16 bases in between. CDR3 length: 15 residues. This CDR3 is CASSSPEGRATEAFF. The DNA of the CDR3 is TGTGCCAGCAGTTCCCCGGAGGGGCGGGCCACTGAAGCTTTCTTT.

V usage is TRBV7-9 and J usage is TRBJ1-1, with a tentative D call TRBD1 (6 bases). Germline V gene data show CDR1 as SEHNR and CDR2 as FQNEAQ (reference sequence). With 5 bases removed from V and 4 bases from J, the gap between germline ends came to 14 bases. The CDR3 spans 14 residues. The CDR3 spells CASSLQGTGTEAFF. The DNA for the CDR3 is TGTGCCAGCAGCCTACAGGGTACAGGCACTGAAGCTTTCTTT. The full variable domain, with the rest looked up from reference TRBV7-9 and TRBJ1-1, is DTGVSQNPRHKITKRGQNVTFRCDPISEHNRLYWYRQTLGQGPEFLTYFQNEAQLEKSRLLSDRFSAERPKGSFSTLEIQRTEQGDSAMYLCASSLQGTGTEAFFGQGTRLTVV.

J is TRBJ1-2 and V is TRBV30; possible D gene TRBD1, 6 bases. CDR1 is GTSNPN and CDR2 is SVGIG in the germline V gene (reference sequence). The CDR3 contains 13 residues. The V end lost 5 bases, the J end lost 8 bases, and 18 bases lay between the germline ends. The DNA of the CDR3 is TGTGCCTGGGGGGGCAGGATCTCAGGGGGCTACACCTTC. It translates to CAWGGRISGGYTF.

The chain combines TRBV5-1 with TRBJ1-1; D is possibly TRBD1 (5 bases). This CDR3 has 17 amino acids. V was cut by 0 bases and J by 0 bases, with 15 bases left in between. CDR1 SGHRS and CDR2 YFSETQ come from the germline V gene. The CDR3 coding sequence is TGCGCCAGCAGCTTGGAACGGTTGACAGAAATGAACACTGAAGCTTTCTTT. Its translation is CASSLERLTEMNTEAFF.